What follows are 14 T cell receptor beta chains derived from one specimen sequenced in a study of blood T cell repertoires in COVID-19. Libraries were prepared by immunoSEQ multiplex PCR; TCRdb keeps only in-frame clonotypes and omits some of them. The profile shows more than 400,000 clones, approximately 86% of them singletons. Sample: PBMCs or T cells enriched from blood (not recorded which). These TCRs come from a woman aged 18-29 years who had recovered from COVID-19.

The chain links TRBV30 to TRBJ2-1, with 10 bases lining up with TRBD2. Germline-derived CDR1 and CDR2 are GTSNPN and SVGIG (reference sequence). The CDR3 has 15 residues. The V and J ends lost 4 bases and 3 bases, in that order; junction bases with no gene match: 6. CDR3 residues: CAWIPAGGLYNEQFF. Here the CDR3 DNA reads TGTGCCTGGATCCCAGCGGGGGGGCTCTACAATGAGCAGTTCTTC.

The chain employs TRBV4-1 and TRBJ2-3; possible D gene TRBD2, 6 bases. This CDR3 is 17 amino acids long. Germline values: CDR1 MGHRA, CDR2 YSYEKL. Trimming cost V 0 bases and J 3 bases, with 16 bases left between them. The CDR3 sequence: CASSQDGRLGSTDTQYF. The CDR3 DNA follows: TGCGCCAGCAGCCAAGATGGGAGACTAGGATCGACAGATACGCAGTATTTT.

V and J are TRBV11-2 and TRBJ2-3; TRBD2 is a possible D gene (7 bases). V dropped 2 bases and J dropped 4 bases, with 13 bases sitting between them. CDR3 length: 15 residues. The germline V gene encodes CDR1 SGHAT and CDR2 FQNNGV. The CDR3 DNA reads TGTGCCAGCAGCTTAAACCGCGGGGGCGCAGATACGCAGTATTTT. Translated, it gives CASSLNRGGADTQYF. Using reference TRBV11-2 and TRBJ2-3 for the parts outside the CDR3, the full variable domain is EAGVAQSPRYKIIEKRQSVAFWCNPISGHATLYWYQQILGQGPKLLIQFQNNGVVDDSQLPKDRFSAERLKGVDSTLKIQPAKLEDSAVYLCASSLNRGGADTQYFGPGTRLTVL.

This clone came up once. This chain links TRBV6-1 with TRBJ2-6; tentative D call: TRBD2 (5 bases). CDR3 size: 19 residues. V gave up 0 bases and J gave up 1 base, with 16 bases separating them. CDR1 is MNHNS and CDR2 is SASEGT in the germline V gene. The CDR3 protein is CASSEAFPGLFSGANVLTF. CDR3 DNA: TGTGCCAGCAGTGAAGCATTTCCCGGACTTTTTTCTGGGGCCAACGTCCTGACTTTC.

The rearrangement joins TRBV30 to TRBJ1-5, with TRBD1 matching over 7 bases. The CDR3 has 18 residues. The germline V gene has CDR1 GTSNPN and CDR2 SVGIG (reference sequence). Trimming cost V 2 bases and J 0 bases; bases outside gene matches: 13. The CDR3 DNA is TGTGCCTGGAGTCCGCCAGCCGGGACAGCCTATAGCAATCAGCCCCAGCATTTT. It specifies CAWSPPAGTAYSNQPQHF.

V gene TRBV5-1 combines with J gene TRBJ2-3, with D possibly matching TRBD2 (6 bases). V was shortened by 0 bases and J by 6 bases, with 11 bases between the two germline ends. Germline V gives CDR1 SGHRS, CDR2 YFSETQ. CDR3 size: 14 residues. CDR3 protein: CASSLASGRDTQYF. The CDR3 nucleotides read TGCGCCAGCAGCTTGGCATCAGGGAGGGATACGCAGTATTTT.

There are a few counts of this clone. The V call is TRBV23-1, the J call TRBJ2-2; D is possibly TRBD1 (5 bases). TRBV23-1 is treated as an ORF (open reading frame) with a function not yet certain. Trimming took 8 bases from V and 3 from J, leaving 19 bases between them. The CDR3 contains 16 residues. The CDR3 region has the DNA TGCGCCAGCCTAAACAGGTCCCGAAGATACACCGGGGAGCTGTTTTTT. As protein: CASLNRSRRYTGELFF.

The rearrangement uses TRBV6-6 and TRBJ1-4; D uncertain. CDR3 size: 15 residues. Trimming stripped 4 bases from V and 3 bases from J, with 12 bases between. Germline V gives CDR1 MNHNY, CDR2 SVGAGI (reference sequence). In nucleotides, the CDR3 is TGTGCCAGCAGTTCCGTCGGGGTTGCTAATGAAAAACTGTTTTTT. Its translation: CASSSVGVANEKLFF.

This rearrangement joins TRBV3-1 (or the pseudogene TRBV3-2) to TRBJ1-6, with D tentatively TRBD1 (6 bases). Trimming took off 0 bases at V and 10 bases at J, with 16 bases between the two ends. Germline-derived CDR1 and CDR2 are LGHDT and YNNKEL (reference sequence). The CDR3 totals 16 residues. The CDR3 coding sequence is TGTGCCAGCAGCCAAGAACCGCCAGGGGAAGAATCACCCCTCCACTTT. Protein sequence: CASSQEPPGEESPLHF.

The chain employs TRBV5-5 and TRBJ2-7, with a weak D call TRBD1 (6 bases). The V end was cut by 3 bases, the J end by 7 bases, with 23 bases between. The CDR3 has 16 amino acids. Per the germline V gene, CDR1 is SGHKS and CDR2 is YYEKEE (reference sequence). CDR3: CASSSIVQGPSGEQYF. The CDR3 DNA reads TGTGCCAGCAGCTCAATCGTCCAGGGGCCCTCGGGTGAGCAGTACTTC. The full variable domain, its missing parts supplied by reference TRBV5-5 and TRBJ2-7, is DAGVTQSPTHLIKTRGQQVTLRCSPISGHKSVSWYQQVLGQGPQFIFQYYEKEERGRGNFPDRFSARQFPNYSSELNVNALLLGDSALYLCASSSIVQGPSGEQYFGPGTRLTVT.

This sequence joins TRBV5-4 and TRBJ1-2; tentative D call: TRBD1 (6 bases). Germline loops: CDR1 SGHNT, CDR2 YYREEE (reference sequence). V lost 0 bases, J lost 4 bases, and 13 bases lay in between. The CDR3 is 15 amino acids. The CDR3 DNA sequence: TGTGCCAGCAGCTTGGGGTCAGGGGAGAGCTATGGCTACACCTTC. It yields the protein CASSLGSGESYGYTF.

This chain links TRBV12-5 with TRBJ1-2; D possibly corresponds to TRBD1 (5 bases). V was clipped by 2 bases and J by 8 bases, with 15 bases between them. The germline V gene has CDR1 LGHNT and CDR2 FRNRAP. The CDR3 length is 14 residues. CDR3 sequence (DNA): TGTGCTAGTGGTTTGCCCCGGGGGGGGATCGGCTACACCTTC. Translated, it gives CASGLPRGGIGYTF.

Remarks on this clone: Additional DNA sequences in this sample encode the identical CDR3. This chain links TRBV5-1 with TRBJ1-4; 9 positions agree with TRBD1. The trim removed 3 bases at V and 6 bases at J, leaving 3 bases unmatched. Looked up from germline, CDR1 is SGHRS and CDR2 is YFSETQ. This CDR3 region has 14 residues. The CDR3 loop reads CASSSTGGDEKLFF. In nucleotides, the CDR3 is TGCGCCAGCAGCTCGACAGGGGGGGATGAAAAACTGTTTTTT.

The rearrangement uses TRBV19 and TRBJ1-2, with 7 bases matching TRBD1. In germline, CDR1 is LNHDA, CDR2 SQIVND (reference sequence). J lost 7 bases, V lost 5 bases, and 7 bases had no gene match. This CDR3 spans 13 amino acids. This chain's CDR3 is CASSPRQGVGYTF. CDR3 in DNA: TGTGCCAGTAGTCCCCGACAGGGAGTTGGCTACACCTTC.